A single sample gave rise to the 6 T cell receptor beta chains below, sequenced in a study of blood T cell repertoires in COVID-19. Measured with immunoSEQ multiplex PCR; TCRdb has only the in-frame clones, and not every one. The table records about 180,000 clones, approximately 86% of them present only once. Sequenced sample: peripheral blood. These receptors were obtained from a man aged 50-60 years with active or convalescent COVID-19.

The chain links TRBV5-1 to TRBJ1-2; 8 bases align to TRBD1. The germline V gene has CDR1 SGHRS and CDR2 YFSETQ. With 3 bases clipped from V and 4 bases from J, the junction kept 11 bases outside the gene matches. This CDR3 has 16 amino acids. In nucleotides, the CDR3 is TGCGCCAGCAGCTGGGGTGGACAGGGAGGACTCTATGGCTACACCTTC. Translated: CASSWGGQGGLYGYTF.

The chain combines TRBV30 with TRBJ1-3; 8 bases align to TRBD1. CDR1 and CDR2 (germline): GTSNPN, SVGIG (reference sequence). V lost 0 bases, J lost 7 bases, and 2 bases stayed unmatched. The CDR3 consists of 13 residues. The CDR3 is CAWSVPGGNTIYF. The CDR3 region has the DNA TGTGCCTGGAGTGTGCCAGGGGGCAACACCATATATTTT.

The V and J genes are TRBV3-1 (or the pseudogene TRBV3-2) and TRBJ2-6; TRBD2 is a possible D gene (5 bases). The ends were cut back, 1 base at V and 0 bases at J, with 13 bases in the middle. Germline lookup yields CDR1 LGHDT and CDR2 YNNKEL (reference sequence). The CDR3 loop spans 18 amino acids. The CDR3 sequence is CASSQVWAGDSGANVLTF. CDR3 bases: TGTGCCAGCAGCCAAGTCTGGGCGGGTGACTCTGGGGCCAACGTCCTGACTTTC.

The rearrangement links TRBV15 to TRBJ1-5, with unresolved D. The CDR3 runs 17 residues. Germline CDR1 reads LNHNV; CDR2 reads YYDKDF (reference sequence). V was clipped by 1 base and J by 0 bases, with 13 bases between them. The CDR3 region has the DNA TGTGCCACCAGCAGAGGAGAAGGAGTTTATAGCAATCAGCCCCAGCATTTT. Translation: CATSRGEGVYSNQPQHF. Combining the CDR3 with reference TRBV15 and TRBJ1-5 gives the whole variable domain DAMVIQNPRYQVTQFGKPVTLSCSQTLNHNVMYWYQQKSSQAPKLLFHYYDKDFNNEADTPDNFQSRRPNTSFCFLDIRSPGLGDTAMYLCATSRGEGVYSNQPQHFGDGTRLSIL.

V gene TRBV4-1 combines with J gene TRBJ1-1, with 10 positions matching TRBD1. The CDR3 is made up of 16 amino acids. Germline V gene sequence: CDR1 MGHRA, CDR2 YSYEKL. V shed 1 base, J shed 4 bases, and the junction held 6 bases outside the gene matches. The CDR3 nucleotides are TGCGCCAGCAGCCAAGGGCCGGGACAGGGGAGCACTGAAGCTTTCTTT. Translated, it gives CASSQGPGQGSTEAFF.

The chain links TRBV7-2 to TRBJ2-1, with D hard to call. This CDR3 is built from 13 residues. The V end was cut by 1 base, the J end by 7 bases, with 8 bases between. Germline V CDR1 and CDR2: SGHTA, FQGNSA. CDR3 sequence reads: CASSLEKRNEQFF. The CDR3 region has the DNA TGTGCCAGCAGCTTAGAGAAGAGGAATGAGCAGTTCTTC.